This TCR beta chain was identified in a study of T cell clusters in autoimmune cytopenias. Study results and caveats: Healthy donors had approximately 2.9-fold more exclusive TRB clusters than active autoimmune hepatitis patients.

Judged by frequency, this clonotype is medium-sized. The antigen is unknown. The germline V gene encodes CDR1 MNHEY and CDR2 SVGAGI. CDR3 length: 14 residues. Multiplex touch-down PCR amplified TRB using TRB-A and TRB-B pools in one tube. TCRdb processed the multiplex PCR reads again and assigns one entry to each CDR3 protein, with no DNA. This listing includes 2,300 or so distinct CDR3 sequences. TRB was amplified from about 270 ng of peripheral blood genomic DNA per sample. The chain carries TRBV6-5 and TRBJ1-1. The TCR was taken from a human donor with an autoimmune cytopenia or autoimmune hepatitis (not recorded which). Specimen: peripheral blood. The CDR3 sequence is CASSNGRMNTEAFF.